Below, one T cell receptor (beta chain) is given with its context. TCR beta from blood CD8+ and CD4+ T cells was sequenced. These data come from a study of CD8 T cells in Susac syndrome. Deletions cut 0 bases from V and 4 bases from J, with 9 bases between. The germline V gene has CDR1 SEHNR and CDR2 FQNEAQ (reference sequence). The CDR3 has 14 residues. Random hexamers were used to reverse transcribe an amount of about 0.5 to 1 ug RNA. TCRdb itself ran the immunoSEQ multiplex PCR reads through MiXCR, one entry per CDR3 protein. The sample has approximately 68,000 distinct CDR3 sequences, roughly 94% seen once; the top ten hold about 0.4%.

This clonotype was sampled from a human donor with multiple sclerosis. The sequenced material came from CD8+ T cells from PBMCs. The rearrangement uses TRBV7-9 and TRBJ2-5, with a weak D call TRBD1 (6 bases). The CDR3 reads CASSLAGRGETQYF. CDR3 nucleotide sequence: TGTGCCAGCAGCTTAGCGGGCAGGGGAGAGACCCAGTACTTC.